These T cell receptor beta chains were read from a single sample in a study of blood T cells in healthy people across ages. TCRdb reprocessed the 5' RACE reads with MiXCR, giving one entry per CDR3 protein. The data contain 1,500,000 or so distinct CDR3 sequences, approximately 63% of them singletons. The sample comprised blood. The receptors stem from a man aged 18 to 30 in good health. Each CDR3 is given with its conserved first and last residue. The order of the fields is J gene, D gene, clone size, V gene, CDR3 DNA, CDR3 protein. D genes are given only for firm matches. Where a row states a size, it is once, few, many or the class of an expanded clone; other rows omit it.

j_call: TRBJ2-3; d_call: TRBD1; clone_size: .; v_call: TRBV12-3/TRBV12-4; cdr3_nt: TGTGCCAGCAGTTTAGCGTATGGACAGGGGGGCACAGATACGCAGTATTTT; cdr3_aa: CASSLAYGQGGTDTQYF
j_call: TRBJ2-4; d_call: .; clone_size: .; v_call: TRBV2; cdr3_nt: TGTGCCAGCAGCACACGACTGCACAGGGCCGGGGGAGAAAACATTCAGTACTTC; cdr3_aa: CASSTRLHRAGGENIQYF
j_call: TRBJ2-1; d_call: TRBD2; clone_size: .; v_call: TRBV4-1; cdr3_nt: TGCGCCAGCAGACGCGGGACCAGCGGGGGCAATGAGCAGTTCTTC; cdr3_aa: CASRRGTSGGNEQFF
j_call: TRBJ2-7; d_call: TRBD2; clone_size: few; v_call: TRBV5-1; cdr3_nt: TGCGCCAGCAGCGTCGGGACTAGCGGGGTATACGAGCAGTACTTC; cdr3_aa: CASSVGTSGVYEQYF
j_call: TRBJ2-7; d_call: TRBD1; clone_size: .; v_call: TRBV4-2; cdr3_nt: TGTGCCAGCAGCCCCCCCGTAGCAGGGGGCCACTCCCACGAGCAGTACTTC; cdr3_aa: CASSPPVAGGHSHEQYF
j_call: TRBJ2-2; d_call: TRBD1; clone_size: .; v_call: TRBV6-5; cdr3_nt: TGTGCCAGCAGTCCCGACAGGGTGGGGACCGGGGAGCTGTTTTTT; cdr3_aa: CASSPDRVGTGELFF
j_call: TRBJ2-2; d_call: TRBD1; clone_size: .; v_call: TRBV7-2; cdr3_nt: TGTGCCAGCAGTCTACCGGGACAGGGGGCCGCCGGGGAGCTGTTTTTT; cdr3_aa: CASSLPGQGAAGELFF
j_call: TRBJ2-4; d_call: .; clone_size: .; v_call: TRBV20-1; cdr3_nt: TGCAGTGCTAGAATATTAGCCAAAAACATTCAGTACTTC; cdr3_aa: CSARILAKNIQYF
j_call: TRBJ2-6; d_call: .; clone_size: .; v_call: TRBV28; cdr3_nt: TGTGCCAGCAGTGAGTGGGTCGGGGCCAACGTCCTGACTTTC; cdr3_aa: CASSEWVGANVLTF
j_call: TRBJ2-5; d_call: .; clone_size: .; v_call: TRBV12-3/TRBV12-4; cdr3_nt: TGTGCCAGCAGTCCCCCAGGGACTCTCCCTCGAGAGACCCAGTACTTC; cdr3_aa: CASSPPGTLPRETQYF
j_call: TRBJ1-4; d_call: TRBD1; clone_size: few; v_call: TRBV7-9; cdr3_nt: TGTGCCAGCAGCCCTGGACAGGGTGGTGAAAAACTGTTTTTT; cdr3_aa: CASSPGQGGEKLFF
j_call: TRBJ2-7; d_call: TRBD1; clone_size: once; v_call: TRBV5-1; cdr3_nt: TGCGCCAGCAGCCCCTGGGACAGAGAGTCCGTCGAGCAGTACTTC; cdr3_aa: CASSPWDRESVEQYF
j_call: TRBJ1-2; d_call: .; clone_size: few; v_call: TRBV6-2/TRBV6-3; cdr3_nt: TGTGCCAGCAGTGACTCAGATAACTATGGCTACACCTTC; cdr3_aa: CASSDSDNYGYTF
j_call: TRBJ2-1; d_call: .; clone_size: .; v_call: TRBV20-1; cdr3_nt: TGCAGTGCTAGTTGGGACTCCTACAATGAGCAGTTCTTC; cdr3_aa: CSASWDSYNEQFF
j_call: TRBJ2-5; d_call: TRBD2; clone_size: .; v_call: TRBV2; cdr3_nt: TGTGCCATACCTACCGGGACTAGCGGGGATACGGGCGAGACCCAGTACTTC; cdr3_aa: CAIPTGTSGDTGETQYF